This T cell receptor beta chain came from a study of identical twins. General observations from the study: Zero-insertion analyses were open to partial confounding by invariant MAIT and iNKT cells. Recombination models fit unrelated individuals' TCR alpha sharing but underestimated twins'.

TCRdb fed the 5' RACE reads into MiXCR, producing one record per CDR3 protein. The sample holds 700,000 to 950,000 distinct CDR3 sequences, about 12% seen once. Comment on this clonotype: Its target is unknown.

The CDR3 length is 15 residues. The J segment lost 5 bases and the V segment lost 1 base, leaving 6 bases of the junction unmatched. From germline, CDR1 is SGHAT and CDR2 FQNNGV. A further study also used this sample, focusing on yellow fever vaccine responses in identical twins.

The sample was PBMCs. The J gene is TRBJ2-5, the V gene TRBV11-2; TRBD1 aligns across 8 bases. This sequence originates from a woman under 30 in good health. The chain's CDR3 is CASSLGARGRETQYF. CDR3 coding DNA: TGTGCCAGCAGCTTAGGGGCCAGGGGGCGTGAGACCCAGTACTTC.